Listed below are T cell receptor beta chains from one sample, sequenced in a study of CD8 T cells in Susac syndrome. MiXCR, applied by TCRdb to the immunoSEQ multiplex PCR reads, yields one record per CDR3 protein. This table holds about 19,000 distinct CDR3 sequences, roughly 95% found once. The sample was CD8+ T cells from PBMCs. These receptors all come from a human donor in good health. Both conserved end residues are trimmed from each CDR3.

TRBV13,TRBJ2-2,ASSLPQGTGELF
TRBV28,TRBJ1-5,ASSSTGASNQPQH
TRBV9,TRBJ1-3,ASSVGDPELISGNTIY
TRBV27,TRBJ2-3,ASSKVSSGTDTQY
TRBV27,TRBJ1-5,ASRSTVSNQPQH
TRBV6-1,TRBJ1-1,ASSARGRYTEAF
TRBV7-2,TRBJ2-7,ASSLVWDRSYEQY
TRBV27,TRBJ2-7,ASSFGQAYEQY
TRBV9,TRBJ1-2,ASSLGRVDGYT
TRBV6-4,TRBJ2-1,ASSDNTGPPYNEQF
TRBV4-2,TRBJ1-1,ASTLGTEAF
TRBV7-2,TRBJ2-3,ASSLVPDRTQY
TRBV5-4,TRBJ2-3,ASSLDLAGAADTQY
TRBV29-1,TRBJ2-1,SVLLRDRSLREQF
TRBV9,TRBJ2-3,ASTFSGRSTDTQY
TRBV6-6,TRBJ2-5,ASSYETSGRETQY
TRBV7-2,TRBJ1-1,ASSPEGGYTEAF
TRBV6-4,TRBJ1-4,ASFLFWAVANEKLF
TRBV29-1,TRBJ2-1,SVNGGLAGGGEQF
TRBV12-3/TRBV12-4,TRBJ1-4,ASRIAAEKLF
TRBV5-1,TRBJ2-1,ASSLFAQEDNEQF
TRBV27,TRBJ1-1,AAGSPYPNTEAF
TRBV27,TRBJ1-1,ASSLSKGNTEAF
TRBV7-7,TRBJ2-1,ASSLNTGFEQF
TRBV4-1,TRBJ2-7,ASSQERTYEQY
TRBV5-6,TRBJ2-1,ASSLQGLFSYNEQF
TRBV7-6,TRBJ2-7,ASTTRGSYEQY
TRBV9,TRBJ1-2,ASSQGRISNYGYT
TRBV28,TRBJ2-3,ASSSVREVTDTQY
TRBV27,TRBJ1-6,ASSLSPGQGADSSSPLH
TRBV13,TRBJ1-2,ASSREDRVGYT
TRBV2,TRBJ1-1,ASSESALGPWDTEAF
TRBV28,TRBJ2-7,ASREGTPYEQY
TRBV2,TRBJ2-5,ASSEIGRIQETQY
TRBV29-1,TRBJ2-1,SVASAYNEQF
TRBV5-4,TRBJ2-1,ASSSRDRGLYNEQF
TRBV27,TRBJ2-1,ASSFSTSGTNEQF
TRBV5-4,TRBJ2-1,ASRESGGSYNEQF
TRBV27,TRBJ2-3,ASSLTGGGADTQY
TRBV9,TRBJ2-2,ASTPTGGTYANTGELF
TRBV6-4,TRBJ2-1,ASSQDASYNEQF
TRBV14,TRBJ1-2,ASSQEDREGGYT
TRBV4-3,TRBJ2-1,ASSQDGYNEQF